The rows below give T cell receptor beta chains drawn from one sample of a study of metastatic and nonmetastatic thyroid tumors. TCRdb reassembled clones from the PCR reads with MiXCR. The data contain approximately 15,000 clones, about 20% of them seen just once; the ten biggest clones take up around a fifth. What was sequenced was adjacent normal tissue. The source of these receptors is a female donor with papillary thyroid cancer or a benign thyroid nodule (not recorded which). Some clones in this sample may be carry-over from other donors' samples. Each CDR3 is given without its conserved first and last residue. For some rows the clone size is stated as once, few or many, or as a class when expanded; others skip it.

j_gene,abundance,v_gene,CDR3aa
TRBJ1-4,-,TRBV6-5,ASSYRGRDEKLF
TRBJ1-1,-,TRBV12-3/TRBV12-4,ASSLTANTEAF
TRBJ1-1,-,TRBV7-2,ASSHDRGAEAF
TRBJ1-1,few,TRBV6-1,ASRRSDTEAF
TRBJ1-5,many,TRBV5-1,ASSLEVGQPQH
TRBJ2-3,few,TRBV6-1,ASRTPAGRFPYTQY
TRBJ1-4,-,TRBV7-2,ASSLAYGVGEKLF
TRBJ1-1,few,TRBV10-3,AISVGDRNTEAF
TRBJ1-1,large,TRBV28,ASRPQRNTEAF
TRBJ2-3,many,TRBV12-3/TRBV12-4,ASRSGGGADTQY
TRBJ2-7,-,TRBV2,ASRANEQY
TRBJ2-7,-,TRBV20-1,SADRILKKAGATHEQY
TRBJ1-3,-,TRBV3-1,ASGGGGNTIY
TRBJ2-1,few,TRBV7-8,ASSGVGNEQF
TRBJ2-4,-,TRBV20-1,SAGGLAGLAKNIQY
TRBJ2-7,many,TRBV11-2,ASSSNSPSEQY
TRBJ1-5,-,TRBV2,ASSEEGGEGVYSNQPQH
TRBJ2-7,many,TRBV30,AWSDSYEQY
TRBJ2-3,-,TRBV12-3/TRBV12-4,ASSYQNTQY
TRBJ1-1,-,TRBV19,ASSINPGSGTEAF
TRBJ1-1,few,TRBV28,ASSRGRIAEAF
TRBJ2-2,few,TRBV28,ASDNTDTGELF
TRBJ2-7,-,TRBV28,ASSLFPYEQY
TRBJ2-5,-,TRBV2,ASRTGKTQY
TRBJ2-2,few,TRBV6-2/TRBV6-3,ASLDRTNTGELF
TRBJ1-1,-,TRBV20-1,SARQGVREAF
TRBJ2-1,few,TRBV11-2,ASSLAYNEQF